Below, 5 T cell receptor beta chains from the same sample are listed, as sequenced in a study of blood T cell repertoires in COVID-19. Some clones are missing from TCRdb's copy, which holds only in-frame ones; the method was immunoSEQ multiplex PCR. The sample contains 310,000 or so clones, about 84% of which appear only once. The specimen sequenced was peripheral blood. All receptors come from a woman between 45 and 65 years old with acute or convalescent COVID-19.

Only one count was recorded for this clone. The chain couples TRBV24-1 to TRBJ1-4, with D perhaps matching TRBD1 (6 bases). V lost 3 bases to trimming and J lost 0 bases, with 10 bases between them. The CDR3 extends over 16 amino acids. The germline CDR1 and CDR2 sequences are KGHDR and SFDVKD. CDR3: CATSDGQTPTNEKLFF. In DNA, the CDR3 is TGTGCCACCAGTGATGGACAGACGCCAACTAATGAAAAACTGTTTTTT.

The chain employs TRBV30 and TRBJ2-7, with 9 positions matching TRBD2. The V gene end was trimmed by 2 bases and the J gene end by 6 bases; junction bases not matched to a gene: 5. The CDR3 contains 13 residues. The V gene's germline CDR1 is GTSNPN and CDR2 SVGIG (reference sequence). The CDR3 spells CAWSSGLATEQYF. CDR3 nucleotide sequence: TGTGCCTGGAGTTCGGGACTAGCCACCGAGCAGTACTTC.

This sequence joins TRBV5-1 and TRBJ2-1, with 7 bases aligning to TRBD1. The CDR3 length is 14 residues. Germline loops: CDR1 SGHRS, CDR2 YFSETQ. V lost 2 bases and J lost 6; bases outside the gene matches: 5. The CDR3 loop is CASSFLGGVNEQFF. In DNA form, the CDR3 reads TGCGCCAGCAGCTTCCTAGGGGGCGTCAATGAGCAGTTCTTC.

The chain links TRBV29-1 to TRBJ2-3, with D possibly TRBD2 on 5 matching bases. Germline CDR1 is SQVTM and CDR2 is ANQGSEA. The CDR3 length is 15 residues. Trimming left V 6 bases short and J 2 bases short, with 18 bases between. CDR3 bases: TGCAGCGTCTCCTCACTAGAATGGTACACAGATACGCAGTATTTT. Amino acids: CSVSSLEWYTDTQYF.

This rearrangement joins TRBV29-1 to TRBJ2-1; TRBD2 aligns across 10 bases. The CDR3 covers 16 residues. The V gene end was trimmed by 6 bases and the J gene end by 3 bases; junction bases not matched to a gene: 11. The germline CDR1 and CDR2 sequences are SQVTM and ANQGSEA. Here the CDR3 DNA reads TGCAGCGTACACGTTGGTAGCGGGGGGAGCTACAATGAGCAGTTCTTC. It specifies CSVHVGSGGSYNEQFF.